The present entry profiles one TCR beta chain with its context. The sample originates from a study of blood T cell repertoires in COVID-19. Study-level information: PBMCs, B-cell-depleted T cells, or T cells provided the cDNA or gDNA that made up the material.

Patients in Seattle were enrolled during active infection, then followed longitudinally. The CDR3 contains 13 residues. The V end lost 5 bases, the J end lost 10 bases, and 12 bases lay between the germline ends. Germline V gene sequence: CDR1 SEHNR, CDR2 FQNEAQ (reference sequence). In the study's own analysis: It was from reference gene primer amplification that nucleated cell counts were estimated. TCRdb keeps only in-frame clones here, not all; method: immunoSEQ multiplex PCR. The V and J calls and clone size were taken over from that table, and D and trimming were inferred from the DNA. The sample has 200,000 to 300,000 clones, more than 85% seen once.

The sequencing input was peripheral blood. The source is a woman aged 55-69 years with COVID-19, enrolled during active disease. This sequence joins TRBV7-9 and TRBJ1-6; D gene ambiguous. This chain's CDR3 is CASSTERASPLHF. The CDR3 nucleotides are TGTGCCAGCAGCACAGAGAGGGCCTCACCCCTCCACTTT.